The clone carrying this T cell receptor beta chain came up a few times. The antigen is undetermined. Using its own MiXCR run on the 5' RACE reads, TCRdb lists one record per CDR3 protein. This table holds 500,000 to 550,000 distinct CDR3 sequences, approximately 20% found once. This sample was taken from a study of identical twins. Regarding the study as a whole: Modeled out-of-frame TCR alpha sharing in monozygotic twins fell below observed levels. Within beta out-of-frame sequences, the excess sharing observed between twins was weaker. One should note that invariant MAIT and iNKT cells could partly confound zero-insertion analyses. Abundant beta clonotypes from cord blood had fewer insertions, unlike memory repertoires, which showed none.

V gave up 7 bases and J gave up 0 bases, with 13 bases separating them. CDR1 is DFQATT, CDR2 SNEGSKA, per germline (reference sequence). The CDR3 spans 14 residues. These data also featured in a second study, about yellow fever vaccine responses in identical twins.

Sequencing used CD4+ T cells sorted from blood. This chain connects TRBV20-1 to TRBJ1-5; D gene uncertain. The TCR sequence derives from a woman aged 18-30 years in good health. CDR3 amino acids: CSVQDQNSNQPQHF. CDR3 coding DNA: TGCAGTGTCCAAGATCAGAATAGCAATCAGCCCCAGCATTTT.